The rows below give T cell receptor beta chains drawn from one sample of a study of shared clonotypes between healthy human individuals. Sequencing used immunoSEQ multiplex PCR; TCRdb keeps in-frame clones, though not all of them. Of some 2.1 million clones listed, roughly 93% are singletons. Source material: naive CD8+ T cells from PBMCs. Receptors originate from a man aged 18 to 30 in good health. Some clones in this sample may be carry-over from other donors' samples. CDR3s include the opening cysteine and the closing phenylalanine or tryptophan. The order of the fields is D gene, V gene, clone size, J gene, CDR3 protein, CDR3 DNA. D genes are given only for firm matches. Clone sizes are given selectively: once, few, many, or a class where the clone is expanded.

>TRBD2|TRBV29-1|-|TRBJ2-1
CSAASGSSYNEQFF
TGCAGCGCAGCTAGCGGGAGCTCCTACAATGAGCAGTTCTTC
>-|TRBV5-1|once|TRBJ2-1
CASSLEWGNEQFF
TGCGCCAGCAGCTTGGAATGGGGGAATGAGCAGTTCTTC
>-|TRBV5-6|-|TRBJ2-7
CASSIESYEQYF
TGTGCCAGCAGCATAGAATCCTACGAGCAGTACTTC
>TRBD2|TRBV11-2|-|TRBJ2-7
CASSPPLDSGRSEQYF
TGTGCCAGCAGCCCCCCGTTAGATAGCGGGAGGAGCGAGCAGTACTTC
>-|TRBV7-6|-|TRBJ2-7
CASSLDGGYEQYF
TGTGCCAGCAGCTTGGACGGAGGCTACGAGCAGTACTTC
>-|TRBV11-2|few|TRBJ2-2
CASSLVHGELFF
TGTGCCAGCAGCTTGGTTCACGGGGAGCTGTTTTTT
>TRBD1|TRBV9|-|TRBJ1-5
CASSGTALNQPQHF
TGTGCCAGCAGTGGGACAGCACTTAATCAGCCCCAGCATTTT
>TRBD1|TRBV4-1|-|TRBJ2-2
CASSHPGQGRSGELFF
TGCGCCAGCAGCCATCCGGGACAGGGGAGATCCGGGGAGCTGTTTTTT
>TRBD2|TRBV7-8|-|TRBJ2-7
CASSVSGATYEQYF
TGTGCCAGCAGCGTCAGCGGGGCCACCTACGAGCAGTACTTC
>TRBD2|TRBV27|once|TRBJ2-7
CASSLEGLAVYEQYF
TGTGCCAGCAGTTTAGAAGGACTAGCTGTCTACGAGCAGTACTTC
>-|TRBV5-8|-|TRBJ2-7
CASSWERGAYEQYF
TGTGCCAGCAGCTGGGAAAGAGGAGCCTACGAGCAGTACTTC
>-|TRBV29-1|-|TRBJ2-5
CSVEVSAGVGETQYF
TGCAGCGTTGAAGTGTCGGCAGGGGTAGGAGAGACCCAGTACTTC
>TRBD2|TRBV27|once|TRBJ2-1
CASTLGGEGHNEQFF
TGTGCCAGCACCCTTGGGGGGGAGGGCCACAATGAGCAGTTCTTC
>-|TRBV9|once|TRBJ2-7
CASSAGGGIREQYF
TGTGCCAGCAGCGCTGGGGGGGGCATACGGGAGCAGTACTTC
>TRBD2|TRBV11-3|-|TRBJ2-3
CASSQRREGLTDTQYF
TGTGCCAGCAGCCAACGGCGGGAGGGCCTCACAGATACGCAGTATTTT
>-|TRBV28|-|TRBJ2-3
CASSLDGTDTQYF
TGTGCCAGCAGTTTAGACGGCACAGATACGCAGTATTTT
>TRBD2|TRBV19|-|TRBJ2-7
CASRLQPGLAYEQYF
TGTGCCAGTAGGCTCCAGCCGGGACTAGCCTACGAGCAGTACTTC
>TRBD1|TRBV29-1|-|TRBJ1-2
CSVRLTGPPRYTF
TGCAGCGTTAGACTGACAGGGCCCCCTCGGTACACCTTC
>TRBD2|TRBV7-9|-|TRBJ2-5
CASSPQLTSGRRETQYF
TGTGCCAGCAGCCCCCAACTAACTAGCGGGAGACGAGAGACCCAGTACTTC
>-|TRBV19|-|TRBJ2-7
CASSRTSSYEQYF
TGTGCCAGTAGTAGGACGTCGTCCTACGAGCAGTACTTC
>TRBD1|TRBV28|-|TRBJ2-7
CASSSFGQGADEQYF
TGTGCCAGCAGTTCCTTTGGACAGGGGGCAGACGAGCAGTACTTC
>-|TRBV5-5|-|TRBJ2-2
CASSLAYGAGELFF
TGTGCCAGCAGCTTGGCCTATGGGGCCGGGGAGCTGTTTTTT
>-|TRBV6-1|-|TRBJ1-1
CATFSGTLSAFF
TGTGCCACCTTTTCCGGGACCTTATCGGCTTTCTTT
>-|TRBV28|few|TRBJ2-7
CASSLSSPTYEQYF
TGTGCCAGCAGTTTATCTAGCCCGACCTACGAGCAGTACTTC
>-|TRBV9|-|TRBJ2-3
CASSVPLTGVDTDTQYF
TGTGCCAGCAGCGTCCCCCTAACCGGGGTGGACACAGATACGCAGTATTTT